This TCR beta chain came from a study of cytomegalovirus exposure and HLA in healthy donors. Overall study results and limits: Evidence from a later analysis indicated that most CMV-associated TCR beta chains looked HLA-restricted.

Turning to this clone: What it binds is unknown.

PCR involved 60 Vbeta and 13 Jbeta primers. Sequenced by immunoSEQ multiplex PCR; TCRdb stores in-frame clones only, minus some. The data contain 170,000 or so clones, approximately 80% of them seen just once; the ten biggest clones take up approximately 2%. The V end was cut by 3 bases, the J end by 7 bases, with 14 bases between. The CDR3 runs 14 residues. Germline V gives CDR1 SGHTA, CDR2 FQGTGA. Sequencing input: PBMCs. The V call is TRBV7-3, the J call TRBJ2-3, with D perhaps TRBD2 (5 bases). The receptor was derived from a woman aged 25-40 years in good health and CMV-seronegative. CDR3 coding DNA: TGTGCCAGCAGCTTCGGGGTAGTCGAGAATACGCAGTATTTT. This sequence encodes CASSFGVVENTQYF.